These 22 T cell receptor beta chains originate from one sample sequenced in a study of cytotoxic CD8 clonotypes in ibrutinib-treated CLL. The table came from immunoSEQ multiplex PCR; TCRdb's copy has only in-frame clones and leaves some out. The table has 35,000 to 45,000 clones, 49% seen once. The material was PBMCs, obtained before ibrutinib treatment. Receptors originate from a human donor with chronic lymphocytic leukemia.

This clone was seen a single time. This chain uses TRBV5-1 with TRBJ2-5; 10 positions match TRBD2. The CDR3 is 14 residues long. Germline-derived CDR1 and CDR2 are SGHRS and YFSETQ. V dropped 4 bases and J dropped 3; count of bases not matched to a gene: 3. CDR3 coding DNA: TGCGCCAGCAGCGCTCTAGCGGGGGAAGAGACCCAGTACTTC. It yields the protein CASSALAGEETQYF.

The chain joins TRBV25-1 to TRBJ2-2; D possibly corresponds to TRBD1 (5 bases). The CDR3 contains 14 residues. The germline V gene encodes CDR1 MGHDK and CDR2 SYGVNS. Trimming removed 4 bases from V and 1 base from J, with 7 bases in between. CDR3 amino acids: CASSGTGNTGELFF. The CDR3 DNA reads TGTGCCAGCAGTGGAACAGGGAACACCGGGGAGCTGTTTTTT.

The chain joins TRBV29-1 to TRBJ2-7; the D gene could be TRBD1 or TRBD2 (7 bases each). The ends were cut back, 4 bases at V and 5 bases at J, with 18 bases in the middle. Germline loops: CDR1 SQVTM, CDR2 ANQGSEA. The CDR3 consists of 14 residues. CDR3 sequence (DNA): TGCAGCGTTGTGTGGCAGGGGGGGATTCACGAGCAGTACTTC. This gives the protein CSVVWQGGIHEQYF.

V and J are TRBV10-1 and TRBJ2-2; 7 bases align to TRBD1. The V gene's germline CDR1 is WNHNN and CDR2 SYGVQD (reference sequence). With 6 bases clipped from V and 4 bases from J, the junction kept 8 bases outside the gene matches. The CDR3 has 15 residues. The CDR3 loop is CASSKTGPLTGELFF. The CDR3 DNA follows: TGCGCCAGCAGCAAGACAGGGCCCCTCACCGGGGAGCTGTTTTTT.

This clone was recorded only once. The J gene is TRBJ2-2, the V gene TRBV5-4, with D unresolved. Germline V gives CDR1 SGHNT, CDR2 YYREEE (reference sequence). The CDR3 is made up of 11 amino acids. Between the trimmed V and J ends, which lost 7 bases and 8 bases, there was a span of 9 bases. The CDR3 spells CASHTSGELFF. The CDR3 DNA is TGTGCCAGCCATACGTCTGGGGAGCTGTTTTTT.

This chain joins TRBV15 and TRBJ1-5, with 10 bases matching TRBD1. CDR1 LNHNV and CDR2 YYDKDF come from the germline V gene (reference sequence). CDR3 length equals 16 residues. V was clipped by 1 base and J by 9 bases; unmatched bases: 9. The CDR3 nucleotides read TGTGCCACCAGCAGAGCCGGACAGGGGGTCCCTCGGCCCCAGCATTTT. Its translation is CATSRAGQGVPRPQHF. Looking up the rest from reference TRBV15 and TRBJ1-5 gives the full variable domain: DAMVIQNPRYQVTQFGKPVTLSCSQTLNHNVMYWYQQKSSQAPKLLFHYYDKDFNNEADTPDNFQSRRPNTSFCFLDIRSPGLGDTAMYLCATSRAGQGVPRPQHFGDGTRLSIL.

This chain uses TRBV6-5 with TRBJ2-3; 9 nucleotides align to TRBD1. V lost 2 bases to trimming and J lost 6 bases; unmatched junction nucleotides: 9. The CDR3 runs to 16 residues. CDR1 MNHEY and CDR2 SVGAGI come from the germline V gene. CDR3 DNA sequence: TGTGCCAGCAGTTACCAAGACAGGGGGTTCTCGGATACGCAGTATTTT. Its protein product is CASSYQDRGFSDTQYF.

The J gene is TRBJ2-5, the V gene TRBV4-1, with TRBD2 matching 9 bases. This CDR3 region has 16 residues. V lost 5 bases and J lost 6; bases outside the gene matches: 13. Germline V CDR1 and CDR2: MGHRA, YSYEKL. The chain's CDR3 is CASSEFGRGGVKTQYF. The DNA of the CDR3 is TGCGCCAGCAGCGAGTTTGGGCGGGGGGGCGTAAAGACCCAGTACTTC.

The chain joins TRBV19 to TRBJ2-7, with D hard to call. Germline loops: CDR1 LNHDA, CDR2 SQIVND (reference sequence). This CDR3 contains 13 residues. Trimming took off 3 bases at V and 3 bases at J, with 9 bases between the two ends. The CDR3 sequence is CASSMASIYEQYF. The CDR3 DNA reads TGTGCCAGTAGTATGGCAAGTATCTACGAGCAGTACTTC.

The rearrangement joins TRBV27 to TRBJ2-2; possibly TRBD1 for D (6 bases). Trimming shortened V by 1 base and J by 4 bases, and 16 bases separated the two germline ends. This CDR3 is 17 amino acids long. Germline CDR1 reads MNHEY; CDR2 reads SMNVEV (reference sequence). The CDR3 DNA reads TGTGCCAGCAGTTTATACCCAGCAGGGGCGGTCACCGGGGAGCTGTTTTTT. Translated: CASSLYPAGAVTGELFF.

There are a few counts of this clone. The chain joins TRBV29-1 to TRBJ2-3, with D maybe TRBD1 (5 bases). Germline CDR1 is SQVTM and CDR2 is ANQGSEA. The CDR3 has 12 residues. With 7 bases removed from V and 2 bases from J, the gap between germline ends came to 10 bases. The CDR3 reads CSGGQTTDTQYF. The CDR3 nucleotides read TGCAGCGGAGGACAAACCACAGATACGCAGTATTTT.

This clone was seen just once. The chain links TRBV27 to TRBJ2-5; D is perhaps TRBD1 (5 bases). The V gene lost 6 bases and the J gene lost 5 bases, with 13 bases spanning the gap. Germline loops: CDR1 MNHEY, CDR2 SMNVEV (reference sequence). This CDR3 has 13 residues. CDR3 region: CASSLYQGETQYF. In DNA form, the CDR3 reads TGTGCCAGCAGCCTATATCAGGGTGAGACCCAGTACTTC.

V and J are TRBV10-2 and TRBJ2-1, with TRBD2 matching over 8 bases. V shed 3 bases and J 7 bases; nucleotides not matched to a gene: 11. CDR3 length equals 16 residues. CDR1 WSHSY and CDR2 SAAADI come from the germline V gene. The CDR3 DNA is TGCGCCAGCAGTGACGGGAGTAGCGGGGTGTGGAATGAGCAGTTCTTC. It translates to CASSDGSSGVWNEQFF.

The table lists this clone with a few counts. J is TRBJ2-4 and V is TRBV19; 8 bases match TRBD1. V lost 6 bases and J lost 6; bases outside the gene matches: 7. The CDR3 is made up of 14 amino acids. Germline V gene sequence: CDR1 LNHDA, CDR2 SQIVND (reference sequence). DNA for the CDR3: TGTGCCAGTAGCCTGACAGGGGATCCAAACATTCAGTACTTC. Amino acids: CASSLTGDPNIQYF.

The CDR3, as DNA: TGTGCCAGCAGCCTCGGCGGGGCACCTAACTATGGCTACACCTTC. It encodes CASSLGGAPNYGYTF. The chain joins TRBV7-3 to TRBJ1-2; perhaps TRBD1 as D (5 bases). The CDR3 totals 15 residues. From germline, CDR1 is SGHTA and CDR2 FQGTGA. V dropped 5 bases and J dropped 0 bases, with 13 bases sitting between them.

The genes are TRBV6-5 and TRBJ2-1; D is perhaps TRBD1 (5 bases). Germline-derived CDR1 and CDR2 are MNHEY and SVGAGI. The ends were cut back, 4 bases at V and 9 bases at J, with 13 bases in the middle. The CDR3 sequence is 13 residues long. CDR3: CASSSSRDGEQFF. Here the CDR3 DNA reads TGTGCCAGCAGTTCAAGCAGGGATGGTGAGCAGTTCTTC.

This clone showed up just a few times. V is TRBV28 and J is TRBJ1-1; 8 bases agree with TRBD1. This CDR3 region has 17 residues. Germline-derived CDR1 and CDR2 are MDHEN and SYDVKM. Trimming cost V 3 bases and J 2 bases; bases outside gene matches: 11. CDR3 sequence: CASSLTPTGGGNTEAFF. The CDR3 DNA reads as TGTGCCAGCAGTTTGACCCCTACAGGGGGGGGAAACACTGAAGCTTTCTTT.

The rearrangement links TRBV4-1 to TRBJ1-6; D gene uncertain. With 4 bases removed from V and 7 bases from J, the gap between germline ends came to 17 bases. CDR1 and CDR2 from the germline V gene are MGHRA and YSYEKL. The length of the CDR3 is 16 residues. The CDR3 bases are TGCGCCAGCAGCCTCCGAGGTGCAGGAGAAAATTCACCCCTCCACTTT. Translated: CASSLRGAGENSPLHF.

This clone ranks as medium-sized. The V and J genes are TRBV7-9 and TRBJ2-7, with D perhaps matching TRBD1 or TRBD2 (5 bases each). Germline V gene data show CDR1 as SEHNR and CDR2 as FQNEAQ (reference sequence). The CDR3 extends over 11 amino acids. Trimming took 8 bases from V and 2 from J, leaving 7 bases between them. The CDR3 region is CASRGAYEQYF. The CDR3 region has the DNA TGTGCCAGCCGGGGCGCCTACGAGCAGTACTTC. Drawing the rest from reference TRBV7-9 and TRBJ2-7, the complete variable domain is DTGVSQNPRHKITKRGQNVTFRCDPISEHNRLYWYRQTLGQGPEFLTYFQNEAQLEKSRLLSDRFSAERPKGSFSTLEIQRTEQGDSAMYLCASRGAYEQYFGPGTRLTVT.

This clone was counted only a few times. Here the CDR3 DNA reads TGTGCCAGCAGCCCGGGACTAGCGGGGGTAGGTACAGATACGCAGTATTTT. This sequence encodes CASSPGLAGVGTDTQYF. The V and J genes are TRBV9 and TRBJ2-3; 14 nucleotides line up with TRBD2. V shed 4 bases and J 3 bases; nucleotides not matched to a gene: 7. The CDR3 totals 17 residues. Germline V gene data show CDR1 as SGDLS and CDR2 as YYNGEE.

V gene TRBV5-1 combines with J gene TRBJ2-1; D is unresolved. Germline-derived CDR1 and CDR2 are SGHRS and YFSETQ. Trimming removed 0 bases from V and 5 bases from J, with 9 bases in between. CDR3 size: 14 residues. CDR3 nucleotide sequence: TGCGCCAGCAGCTTGGGGAATGAGCACAATGAGCAGTTCTTC. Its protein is CASSLGNEHNEQFF.

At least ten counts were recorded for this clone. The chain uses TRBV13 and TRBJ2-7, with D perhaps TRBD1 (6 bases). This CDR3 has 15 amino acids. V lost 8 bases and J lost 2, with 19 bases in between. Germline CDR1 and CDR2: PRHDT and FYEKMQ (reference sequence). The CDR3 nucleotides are TGTGCCAGCCGCACGACCGGGGACATACCCTACGAGCAGTACTTC. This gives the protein CASRTTGDIPYEQYF.